The rows below give T cell receptor beta chains drawn from one sample of a study of human T cells and chemical hapten exposure. From the RACE reads, TCRdb called clonotypes with MiXCR, one entry per CDR3 protein. The data contain around 340,000 distinct CDR3 sequences, roughly 6.9% of them seen just once; the ten biggest clones take up more than 7%. The sample here was whole blood, taken in connection with sensitization to the hapten diphenylcyclopropenone (DPC). The origin of the receptors is a woman under 30 with alopecia areata. Some clones in this sample may be carry-over from other donors' samples. CDR3s include the opening cysteine and the closing phenylalanine or tryptophan. A D gene is named only where the DNA matches it firmly. Rows may omit the clone size; those that give it use once, few, many or a size class.

D gene: -; V gene: TRBV12-3/TRBV12-4; J gene: TRBJ2-3; clone size: many; CDR3 DNA: TGTGCCAGCAGTTTAGCTTCGCTGAATACGCAGTATTTT; CDR3 protein: CASSLASLNTQYF
D gene: -; V gene: TRBV3-1; J gene: TRBJ2-6; clone size: many; CDR3 DNA: TGTGCCAGCAGCCAAGAAATCGTCAGGACCTCTGGGGCCAACGTCCTGACTTTC; CDR3 protein: CASSQEIVRTSGANVLTF
D gene: -; V gene: TRBV12-3/TRBV12-4; J gene: TRBJ2-7; clone size: -; CDR3 DNA: TGTGCCAGCAGTCCCTACTTTCTTGTCTCCTACGAGCAGTACTTC; CDR3 protein: CASSPYFLVSYEQYF
D gene: -; V gene: TRBV6-2/TRBV6-3; J gene: TRBJ2-3; clone size: -; CDR3 DNA: TGTGCCAGCAGTTTCACTCCGGCGAGAGCAGATACGCAGTATTTT; CDR3 protein: CASSFTPARADTQYF
D gene: -; V gene: TRBV19; J gene: TRBJ2-2; clone size: -; CDR3 DNA: TGTGCCAGTAGTATAGCCGACACAGGCACCGGGGAGCTGTTTTTT; CDR3 protein: CASSIADTGTGELFF
D gene: TRBD1; V gene: TRBV7-2; J gene: TRBJ1-1; clone size: -; CDR3 DNA: TGTGCCAGCAGTCCTGGACAGGGGGCGAGGGAAGCTTTCTTT; CDR3 protein: CASSPGQGAREAFF
D gene: TRBD1; V gene: TRBV2; J gene: TRBJ1-6; clone size: -; CDR3 DNA: TGTGCCAGCAGTGAATATGGGACAGGGACCCTCCACTTT; CDR3 protein: CASSEYGTGTLHF
D gene: TRBD2; V gene: TRBV6-5; J gene: TRBJ2-2; clone size: -; CDR3 DNA: TGTGCCAGCAGTTACGGGAGCGGGGGGACCTCCGGGGAGCTGTTTTTT; CDR3 protein: CASSYGSGGTSGELFF
D gene: -; V gene: TRBV4-2; J gene: TRBJ1-1; clone size: few; CDR3 DNA: TGTGCCAGCAGCCAGGAGGGAGGCAGGGCTGAAGCTTTCTTT; CDR3 protein: CASSQEGGRAEAFF
D gene: TRBD2; V gene: TRBV27; J gene: TRBJ2-7; clone size: many; CDR3 DNA: TGTGCCAGCAGCCGAACGCGGGGGTCCTACGAGCAGTACTTC; CDR3 protein: CASSRTRGSYEQYF
D gene: TRBD1; V gene: TRBV6-6; J gene: TRBJ1-1; clone size: -; CDR3 DNA: TGTGCCAGCAGTTACACGGGACAGGGCTACACTGAAGCTTTCTTT; CDR3 protein: CASSYTGQGYTEAFF
D gene: -; V gene: TRBV6-2/TRBV6-3; J gene: TRBJ1-5; clone size: many; CDR3 DNA: TGTGCCAGCAGTTACTCTTCGAACAATCAGCCCCAGCATTTT; CDR3 protein: CASSYSSNNQPQHF
D gene: -; V gene: TRBV27; J gene: TRBJ1-1; clone size: -; CDR3 DNA: TGTGCCAGCAGTTTAATGCCTGGGGTCACTGAAGCTTTCTTT; CDR3 protein: CASSLMPGVTEAFF
D gene: -; V gene: TRBV12-3/TRBV12-4; J gene: TRBJ1-2; clone size: -; CDR3 DNA: TGTGCCAGCAGTTCTGCGGCCCAGGGGACATATGGCTACACCTTC; CDR3 protein: CASSSAAQGTYGYTF
D gene: -; V gene: TRBV7-2; J gene: TRBJ2-5; clone size: -; CDR3 DNA: TGTGCCAGCAGCTTAGATCTCCCAGTGGGGGAGACCCAGTACTTC; CDR3 protein: CASSLDLPVGETQYF
D gene: TRBD1; V gene: TRBV6-2/TRBV6-3; J gene: TRBJ1-5; clone size: few; CDR3 DNA: TGTGCCAGCAGTTCCGCCCACAGGGGGTATCAGCCCCAGCATTTT; CDR3 protein: CASSSAHRGYQPQHF
D gene: -; V gene: TRBV7-2; J gene: TRBJ2-5; clone size: many; CDR3 DNA: TGTGCCAGCAGCTTAGTACAAGAGACCCAGTACTTC; CDR3 protein: CASSLVQETQYF
D gene: TRBD1; V gene: TRBV6-6; J gene: TRBJ1-4; clone size: few; CDR3 DNA: TGTGCCAGCAGAGACAGGGGGGAAGAAAAACTGTTTTTT; CDR3 protein: CASRDRGEEKLFF
D gene: TRBD2; V gene: TRBV4-2; J gene: TRBJ2-3; clone size: -; CDR3 DNA: TGTGCCAGCAGCCAGCAGGGAAGGGTAGCGGGGAAGCAGTATTTT; CDR3 protein: CASSQQGRVAGKQYF
D gene: -; V gene: TRBV12-3/TRBV12-4; J gene: TRBJ2-4; clone size: many; CDR3 DNA: TGTGCCAGTTCCGACGACACACAGTACTTC; CDR3 protein: CASSDDTQYF
D gene: -; V gene: TRBV12-5; J gene: TRBJ2-5; clone size: many; CDR3 DNA: TGTGCTAGTGCCAAGGGGGATAGCGGAGTAGGGACCCAGTACTTC; CDR3 protein: CASAKGDSGVGTQYF
D gene: -; V gene: TRBV6-2/TRBV6-3; J gene: TRBJ1-1; clone size: many; CDR3 DNA: TGTGCCAGCAGTTCAGGGCGTAGGATGAACACTGAAGCTTTCTTT; CDR3 protein: CASSSGRRMNTEAFF
D gene: TRBD1; V gene: TRBV3-1; J gene: TRBJ1-4; clone size: -; CDR3 DNA: TGTGCCAGCAGCCAATGGGGACAGGGTGCCACTAATGAAAAACTGTTTTTT; CDR3 protein: CASSQWGQGATNEKLFF
D gene: -; V gene: TRBV6-1; J gene: TRBJ1-5; clone size: few; CDR3 DNA: TGTGCCAGCAGTACAGGGTTCTGGGGCAATCAGCCCCAGCATTTT; CDR3 protein: CASSTGFWGNQPQHF
D gene: TRBD1; V gene: TRBV12-3/TRBV12-4; J gene: TRBJ1-2; clone size: -; CDR3 DNA: TGTGCCAGCAGTTTAGGCCCTGGGGGTGACAGGGTCAGTGGCTACACCTTC; CDR3 protein: CASSLGPGGDRVSGYTF
D gene: -; V gene: TRBV25-1; J gene: TRBJ1-2; clone size: few; CDR3 DNA: TGTGCCAGCAGTGAGCAGGACGATCGTAACTATGGCTACACCTTC; CDR3 protein: CASSEQDDRNYGYTF
D gene: TRBD1; V gene: TRBV6-5; J gene: TRBJ1-2; clone size: -; CDR3 DNA: TGTGCCAGCAGTCCCGACAGGGGGCATGGCTACACCTTC; CDR3 protein: CASSPDRGHGYTF
D gene: TRBD1; V gene: TRBV7-9; J gene: TRBJ1-5; clone size: -; CDR3 DNA: TGTGCCAGCAGCCTCAGCGGGACAGATTATAGCAATCAGCCCCAGCATTTT; CDR3 protein: CASSLSGTDYSNQPQHF
D gene: -; V gene: TRBV11-2; J gene: TRBJ1-3; clone size: few; CDR3 DNA: TGTGCCAGCAGCTTACCCAACCCACACCCCACTGGAAACACCATATATTTT; CDR3 protein: CASSLPNPHPTGNTIYF
D gene: -; V gene: TRBV29-1; J gene: TRBJ1-1; clone size: few; CDR3 DNA: TGCAGCGCAGGATCGGCCACTGAAGCTTTCTTT; CDR3 protein: CSAGSATEAFF
D gene: TRBD1; V gene: TRBV19; J gene: TRBJ2-2; clone size: -; CDR3 DNA: TGTGCCAGTAGTGTCGATCAGGGGGAGACCGGGGAGCTGTTTTTT; CDR3 protein: CASSVDQGETGELFF
D gene: TRBD1; V gene: TRBV12-3/TRBV12-4; J gene: TRBJ1-3; clone size: few; CDR3 DNA: TGTGCCAGCAGCAGACAGGGGCCTGGAAACACCATATATTTT; CDR3 protein: CASSRQGPGNTIYF
D gene: -; V gene: TRBV7-2; J gene: TRBJ2-1; clone size: -; CDR3 DNA: TGTGCCAGCAGCTTTGGAGTCTACAATGAGCAGTTCTTC; CDR3 protein: CASSFGVYNEQFF
D gene: -; V gene: TRBV20-1; J gene: TRBJ2-3; clone size: many; CDR3 DNA: TGCAGTGCAAAGGAGATCGGAGGTTATACGCAGTATTTT; CDR3 protein: CSAKEIGGYTQYF
D gene: -; V gene: TRBV7-9; J gene: TRBJ1-2; clone size: many; CDR3 DNA: TGTGCCAGCAGCTTCTCAGAACCTAACTATGGCTACACCTTC; CDR3 protein: CASSFSEPNYGYTF
D gene: -; V gene: TRBV5-1; J gene: TRBJ2-3; clone size: few; CDR3 DNA: TGCGCCAGCAGCTTGTCTAGACAGGCAAGCACAGATACGCAGTATTTT; CDR3 protein: CASSLSRQASTDTQYF
D gene: TRBD2; V gene: TRBV24-1; J gene: TRBJ2-3; clone size: many; CDR3 DNA: TGTGCCACCAGTTCCGCGGAGCGGGACACAGATACGCAGTATTTT; CDR3 protein: CATSSAERDTDTQYF
D gene: -; V gene: TRBV3-2; J gene: TRBJ1-2; clone size: -; CDR3 DNA: TGTGCCAGCAGCCGAGAGGGGCAAAACTTC; CDR3 protein: CASSREGQNF
D gene: TRBD2; V gene: TRBV29-1; J gene: TRBJ2-2; clone size: -; CDR3 DNA: TGCAGCGTTAGCGGGGGGGCCGGCACCGGGGAGCTGTTTTTT; CDR3 protein: CSVSGGAGTGELFF
D gene: -; V gene: TRBV18; J gene: TRBJ2-7; clone size: few; CDR3 DNA: TGTGCCAGCTCACCACCGGGGCCGGGGGGCCTTCCCTACGAGCAGTACTTC; CDR3 protein: CASSPPGPGGLPYEQYF
D gene: TRBD2; V gene: TRBV11-2; J gene: TRBJ2-1; clone size: few; CDR3 DNA: TGTGCCAGCAGCTTAGAACGGGGGGGCGTGAATGAGCAGTTCTTC; CDR3 protein: CASSLERGGVNEQFF
D gene: -; V gene: TRBV7-2; J gene: TRBJ2-3; clone size: many; CDR3 DNA: TGTGCCAGCAGCTTACCACGGACTCAGAAGCCAGATACGCAGTATTTT; CDR3 protein: CASSLPRTQKPDTQYF
D gene: TRBD1; V gene: TRBV18; J gene: TRBJ1-2; clone size: few; CDR3 DNA: TGTGCCAGCTCACCCCGGGACAGTGATAACTATGGCTACACCTTC; CDR3 protein: CASSPRDSDNYGYTF
D gene: -; V gene: TRBV20-1; J gene: TRBJ1-5; clone size: few; CDR3 DNA: TGCAGTGCTAGCCAGGGACTCACCCAGCCCCAGCATTTT; CDR3 protein: CSASQGLTQPQHF
D gene: -; V gene: TRBV7-8; J gene: TRBJ1-2; clone size: -; CDR3 DNA: TGTGCCAGCAGCCCCCGGACAAGCTATGGCTACACCTTC; CDR3 protein: CASSPRTSYGYTF
D gene: -; V gene: TRBV28; J gene: TRBJ1-5; clone size: -; CDR3 DNA: TGTGCCAGCAGTTTCCGGACGGTTAGCAATCAGCCCCAGCATTTT; CDR3 protein: CASSFRTVSNQPQHF
D gene: TRBD2; V gene: TRBV7-6; J gene: TRBJ2-3; clone size: -; CDR3 DNA: TGTGCCAGCAGCTCCACGAGGCGGGGGGGCCTATTCCACCTCCATTTT; CDR3 protein: CASSSTRRGGLFHLHF
D gene: -; V gene: TRBV6-1; J gene: TRBJ1-1; clone size: once; CDR3 DNA: TGTGCCAGCACCCTTTGGGGGGGCAGGACTGAAGCTTTCTTT; CDR3 protein: CASTLWGGRTEAFF
D gene: TRBD2; V gene: TRBV6-6; J gene: TRBJ2-3; clone size: -; CDR3 DNA: TGTGCCAGCAGTAAAAGACTAGCGGGTAGCACAGATACGCAGTATTTT; CDR3 protein: CASSKRLAGSTDTQYF